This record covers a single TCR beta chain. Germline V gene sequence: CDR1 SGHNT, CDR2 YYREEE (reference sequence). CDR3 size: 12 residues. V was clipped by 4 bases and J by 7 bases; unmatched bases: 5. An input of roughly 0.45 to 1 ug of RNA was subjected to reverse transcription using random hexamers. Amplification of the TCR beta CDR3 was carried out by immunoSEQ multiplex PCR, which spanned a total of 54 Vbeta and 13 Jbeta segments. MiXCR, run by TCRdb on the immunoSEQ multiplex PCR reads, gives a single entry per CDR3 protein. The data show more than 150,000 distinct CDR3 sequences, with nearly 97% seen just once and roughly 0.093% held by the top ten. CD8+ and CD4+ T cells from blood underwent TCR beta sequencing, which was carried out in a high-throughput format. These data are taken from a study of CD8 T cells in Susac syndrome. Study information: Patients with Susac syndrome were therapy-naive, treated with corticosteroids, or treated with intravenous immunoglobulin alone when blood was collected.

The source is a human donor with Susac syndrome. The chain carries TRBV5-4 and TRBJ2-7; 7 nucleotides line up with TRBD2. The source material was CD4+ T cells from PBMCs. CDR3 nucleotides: TGTGCCAGCAGCCTGGGGGGGACGGAGCAGTACTTC. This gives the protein CASSLGGTEQYF. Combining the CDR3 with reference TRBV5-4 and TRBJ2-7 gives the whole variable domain ETGVTQSPTHLIKTRGQQVTLRCSSQSGHNTVSWYQQALGQGPQFIFQYYREEENGRGNFPPRFSGLQFPNYSSELNVNALELDDSALYLCASSLGGTEQYFGPGTRLTVT.